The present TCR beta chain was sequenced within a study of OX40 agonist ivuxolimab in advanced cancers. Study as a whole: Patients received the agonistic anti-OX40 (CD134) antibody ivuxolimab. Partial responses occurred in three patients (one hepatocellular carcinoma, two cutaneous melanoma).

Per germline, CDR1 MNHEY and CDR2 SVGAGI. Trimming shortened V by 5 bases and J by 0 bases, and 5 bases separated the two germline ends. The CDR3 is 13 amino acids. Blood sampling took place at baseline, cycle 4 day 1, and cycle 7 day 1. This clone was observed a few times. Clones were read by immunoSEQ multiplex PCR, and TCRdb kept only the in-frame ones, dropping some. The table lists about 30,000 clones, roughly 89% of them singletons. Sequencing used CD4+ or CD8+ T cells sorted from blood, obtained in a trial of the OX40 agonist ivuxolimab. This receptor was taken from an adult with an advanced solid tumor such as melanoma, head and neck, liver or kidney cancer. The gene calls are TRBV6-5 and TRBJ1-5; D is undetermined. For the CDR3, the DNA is TGTGCCAGCAGTCGTAATAGCAATCAGCCCCAGCATTTT. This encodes CASSRNSNQPQHF.